This is a list of T cell receptor beta chains from one sample in a study of regulatory T cells in long-lasting Graves disease. TCRdb passed the multiplex PCR reads through MiXCR, listing each CDR3 protein once. The repertoire holds about 470,000 distinct CDR3 sequences, with 20% to 25% as singletons. Sample: peripheral blood mononuclear cells (PBMCs), taken when the disease was refractory, from a patient treated with antithyroid drugs. The source is a female donor with Graves disease. CDR3s include the opening cysteine and the closing phenylalanine or tryptophan. A D gene is named only where the DNA matches it firmly. Only part of the rows carry a size: once, few, many, or a class if the clone is expanded.

cdr3_nt: TGCAGCGTTGACGCGCAAAGCGAGCAGTACTTC; cdr3_aa: CSVDAQSEQYF; v_call: TRBV29-1; clone_size: .; d_call: .; j_call: TRBJ2-7
cdr3_nt: TGCAGTGCCTCAGGGGGGCAGGATGGCTACACCTTC; cdr3_aa: CSASGGQDGYTF; v_call: TRBV20-1; clone_size: many; d_call: TRBD1; j_call: TRBJ1-2
cdr3_nt: TGTGCCGTCCTCGGGGCAGCGAACACCGGGGAGCTGTTTTTT; cdr3_aa: CAVLGAANTGELFF; v_call: TRBV28; clone_size: many; d_call: .; j_call: TRBJ2-2
cdr3_nt: TGTGCCAGCAGCTTAGAACCACCCGGGACAGGGTCCTACGAGCAGTACTTC; cdr3_aa: CASSLEPPGTGSYEQYF; v_call: TRBV7-8; clone_size: many; d_call: TRBD1; j_call: TRBJ2-7
cdr3_nt: TGCGCCAGCAGCCTTACGACTAGGTACACCGGGGAGCTGTTTTTT; cdr3_aa: CASSLTTRYTGELFF; v_call: TRBV5-1; clone_size: .; d_call: .; j_call: TRBJ2-2
cdr3_nt: TGTGCCAGCAGCTCCCCGCGGAGGATGGACCAAGGGGCCCAGCATTTT; cdr3_aa: CASSSPRRMDQGAQHF; v_call: TRBV7-2; clone_size: few; d_call: .; j_call: TRBJ1-5
cdr3_nt: TGTGCCAGTAGTCCCCTCCGGGACAGCATGAACACTGAAGCTTTCTTT; cdr3_aa: CASSPLRDSMNTEAFF; v_call: TRBV19; clone_size: many; d_call: TRBD1; j_call: TRBJ1-1
cdr3_nt: TGTGCCAGTAGTATCCGGGTGACAGGGAATCAGCCCCAGCATTTT; cdr3_aa: CASSIRVTGNQPQHF; v_call: TRBV19; clone_size: .; d_call: TRBD1; j_call: TRBJ1-5
cdr3_nt: TGCGCCAGCAGCCACCCGGGCGCGATAACCTATGGCTACACCTTC; cdr3_aa: CASSHPGAITYGYTF; v_call: TRBV4-1; clone_size: few; d_call: .; j_call: TRBJ1-2
cdr3_nt: TGCAGCGTTGAAGCGGGACGAGGAGGCTATGGCTACACCTTC; cdr3_aa: CSVEAGRGGYGYTF; v_call: TRBV29-1; clone_size: many; d_call: .; j_call: TRBJ1-2
cdr3_nt: TGTGCCAGCAGCCATGGGGACCATGCCACTGAAGCTTTCTTT; cdr3_aa: CASSHGDHATEAFF; v_call: TRBV3-1; clone_size: .; d_call: .; j_call: TRBJ1-1
cdr3_nt: TGTGCCAGCAGCCGGGACAGCAACACCGGGGAGCTGTTTTTT; cdr3_aa: CASSRDSNTGELFF; v_call: TRBV2; clone_size: many; d_call: TRBD1; j_call: TRBJ2-2
cdr3_nt: TGTGCCAGTACCCAGACCGGGGCCCTAAATAATCAGCCCCAGCATTTT; cdr3_aa: CASTQTGALNNQPQHF; v_call: TRBV19; clone_size: .; d_call: .; j_call: TRBJ1-5
cdr3_nt: TGTGCCAGCAGCTCCGAGGGCAGGGGGAATTCACCCCTCCACTTT; cdr3_aa: CASSSEGRGNSPLHF; v_call: TRBV11-1; clone_size: .; d_call: TRBD1; j_call: TRBJ1-6
cdr3_nt: TGTGCCAGCAGTTTACGGGCTAGGTGGGATTTAAGGACAGATACGCAGTATTTT; cdr3_aa: CASSLRARWDLRTDTQYF; v_call: TRBV28; clone_size: .; d_call: .; j_call: TRBJ2-3
cdr3_nt: TGCAGCGTTGACGCGCCGGGACAGGGGCTTCCCTACGAGCAGTACTTC; cdr3_aa: CSVDAPGQGLPYEQYF; v_call: TRBV29-1; clone_size: .; d_call: TRBD1; j_call: TRBJ2-7
cdr3_nt: TGTGCCAGCAGCACCGGGCCGTCAAGTTTCTACGAGCAGTACTTC; cdr3_aa: CASSTGPSSFYEQYF; v_call: TRBV7-2; clone_size: .; d_call: .; j_call: TRBJ2-7
cdr3_nt: TGTGCCAGCAGGACAGGGGTGGGCACTGAAGCTTTCTTT; cdr3_aa: CASRTGVGTEAFF; v_call: TRBV2; clone_size: many; d_call: TRBD1; j_call: TRBJ1-1
cdr3_nt: TGTGCCAGCAGCGGGGGGGTTGGCAATCAGCCCCAGCATTTT; cdr3_aa: CASSGGVGNQPQHF; v_call: TRBV7-9; clone_size: few; d_call: .; j_call: TRBJ1-5
cdr3_nt: TGTGCCAGCAGCGATTGGACAAAATCGAGCTCCTACGAGCAGTACTTC; cdr3_aa: CASSDWTKSSSYEQYF; v_call: TRBV3-1; clone_size: .; d_call: .; j_call: TRBJ2-7
cdr3_nt: TGCAGCGCCGGACACGGACCCTACGAGCAGTACTTC; cdr3_aa: CSAGHGPYEQYF; v_call: TRBV29-1; clone_size: .; d_call: .; j_call: TRBJ2-7
cdr3_nt: TGTGCCAGCAGCCGAAGGGCCAGGGCGGAAGGTGGCTACACCTTC; cdr3_aa: CASSRRARAEGGYTF; v_call: TRBV7-9; clone_size: .; d_call: .; j_call: TRBJ1-2
cdr3_nt: TGTGCCAGCAGGGGGGGACAGGGGAGGTACGAGCAGTACTTC; cdr3_aa: CASRGGQGRYEQYF; v_call: TRBV7-2; clone_size: .; d_call: TRBD1; j_call: TRBJ2-7
cdr3_nt: TGTGCCAGCAGCGCACGCAGACAGGGAAACACTGAAGCTTTCTTT; cdr3_aa: CASSARRQGNTEAFF; v_call: TRBV9; clone_size: .; d_call: TRBD1; j_call: TRBJ1-1
cdr3_nt: TGTGCCAGCAGCCAAGGGGACAGGATCTACGAGCAGTACTTC; cdr3_aa: CASSQGDRIYEQYF; v_call: TRBV13; clone_size: many; d_call: TRBD1; j_call: TRBJ2-7
cdr3_nt: TGCGCCAGCAGCTCGGGGACACACCCGTACCAAGAGACCCAGTACTTC; cdr3_aa: CASSSGTHPYQETQYF; v_call: TRBV5-1; clone_size: few; d_call: .; j_call: TRBJ2-5
cdr3_nt: TGTGCCAGCAGCCAAAGAACATATAGCAATCAGCCCCAGCATTTT; cdr3_aa: CASSQRTYSNQPQHF; v_call: TRBV16; clone_size: few; d_call: .; j_call: TRBJ1-5
cdr3_nt: TGCGCCAGCAGCCAGCCTCTCCGGGACAGAAAAGAGACCCAGTACTTC; cdr3_aa: CASSQPLRDRKETQYF; v_call: TRBV4-1; clone_size: .; d_call: TRBD1; j_call: TRBJ2-5
cdr3_nt: TGTGCCAGCAGTGGCGACACGGGGGGGAATCAGCCCCAGCATTTT; cdr3_aa: CASSGDTGGNQPQHF; v_call: TRBV6-1; clone_size: many; d_call: .; j_call: TRBJ1-5
cdr3_nt: TGTGCCTGGAGGCCCAACTCCCCTGAAGCTTTCTTT; cdr3_aa: CAWRPNSPEAFF; v_call: TRBV30; clone_size: many; d_call: .; j_call: TRBJ1-1
cdr3_nt: TGCAGCACCGTTGGGGGCACTGAAGCTTTCTTT; cdr3_aa: CSTVGGTEAFF; v_call: TRBV29-1; clone_size: many; d_call: .; j_call: TRBJ1-1
cdr3_nt: TGTGCCAGCAGTGGGGGAGTGAACACTGAAGCTTTCTTT; cdr3_aa: CASSGGVNTEAFF; v_call: TRBV7-9; clone_size: .; d_call: .; j_call: TRBJ1-1
cdr3_nt: TGTGCCAGCAGTGTGAGGATTGGGGCCAACGTCCTGACTTTC; cdr3_aa: CASSVRIGANVLTF; v_call: TRBV6-4; clone_size: many; d_call: .; j_call: TRBJ2-6
cdr3_nt: TGTGCCTGGAGTGTAAGGGGGGGAGAGACCCAGTACTTC; cdr3_aa: CAWSVRGGETQYF; v_call: TRBV30; clone_size: once; d_call: .; j_call: TRBJ2-5
cdr3_nt: TGTGCCAGCAGCCAAACGGCGAACACTGAAGCTTTCTTT; cdr3_aa: CASSQTANTEAFF; v_call: TRBV3-1; clone_size: many; d_call: .; j_call: TRBJ1-1
cdr3_nt: TGTGCCAGCAGCAACCTACCAGGTCAGCCCCAGCATTTT; cdr3_aa: CASSNLPGQPQHF; v_call: TRBV6-1; clone_size: many; d_call: .; j_call: TRBJ1-5
cdr3_nt: TGCGCCAGCAGCCGGCCGGGACAGGGGGATGAAAAACTGTTTTTT; cdr3_aa: CASSRPGQGDEKLFF; v_call: TRBV5-1; clone_size: many; d_call: TRBD1; j_call: TRBJ1-4
cdr3_nt: TGTGCCACCTCCCCCCCCGGGACAGCACTTGATGAGCAGTTCTTC; cdr3_aa: CATSPPGTALDEQFF; v_call: TRBV28; clone_size: once; d_call: TRBD1; j_call: TRBJ2-1
cdr3_nt: TGTGCCAGCAGTTACTCGAGGGACAGGTCCAATCAGCCCCAGCATTTT; cdr3_aa: CASSYSRDRSNQPQHF; v_call: TRBV6-5; clone_size: .; d_call: TRBD1; j_call: TRBJ1-5
cdr3_nt: TGTGCCAGCAGTTATCCGGACACATCCTACGAGCAGTACTTC; cdr3_aa: CASSYPDTSYEQYF; v_call: TRBV6-5; clone_size: many; d_call: .; j_call: TRBJ2-7
cdr3_nt: TGTGCCAGCAGCCAAGGCCCGGTTACGTACTTC; cdr3_aa: CASSQGPVTYF; v_call: TRBV3-1; clone_size: many; d_call: .; j_call: TRBJ2-5
cdr3_nt: TGTGCCAGCAAATTAGCGACTTCTTATCGGGTTGCAACTAATGAAAAACTGTTTTTT; cdr3_aa: CASKLATSYRVATNEKLFF; v_call: TRBV6-1; clone_size: few; d_call: .; j_call: TRBJ1-4
cdr3_nt: TGTGCCAGCATGGGGAGCTTCGCCTATGAGCAGTTCTTC; cdr3_aa: CASMGSFAYEQFF; v_call: TRBV28; clone_size: .; d_call: .; j_call: TRBJ2-1
cdr3_nt: TGCGCCAGCAGCTCCCGACAGGGCTCTGGCGAAGCTTTCTTT; cdr3_aa: CASSSRQGSGEAFF; v_call: TRBV5-1; clone_size: few; d_call: TRBD1; j_call: TRBJ1-1
cdr3_nt: TGTGCCAGTACTCAGGGGAACACCGGGGAGCTGTTTTTT; cdr3_aa: CASTQGNTGELFF; v_call: TRBV19; clone_size: .; d_call: .; j_call: TRBJ2-2
cdr3_nt: TGTGCCAGCAACGACAGGGCAGGGGAAGGGCTAGGCTATGGCTACACCTTC; cdr3_aa: CASNDRAGEGLGYGYTF; v_call: TRBV27; clone_size: many; d_call: TRBD1; j_call: TRBJ1-2
cdr3_nt: TGTGCCAGCAAGGGAAGACTACCCGGGGAGCTGTTTTTT; cdr3_aa: CASKGRLPGELFF; v_call: TRBV2; clone_size: .; d_call: .; j_call: TRBJ2-2
cdr3_nt: TGTGCCAGCAGTTTTTTGGGGGCGATGGACATTCAGTACTTC; cdr3_aa: CASSFLGAMDIQYF; v_call: TRBV28; clone_size: many; d_call: .; j_call: TRBJ2-4
cdr3_nt: TGTGCCAGCAGCCAAGGGGGAATGAACACTGAAGCTTTCTTT; cdr3_aa: CASSQGGMNTEAFF; v_call: TRBV4-2; clone_size: .; d_call: .; j_call: TRBJ1-1
cdr3_nt: TGTGCCAGCTTATCGGGGTCCAACACCGGGGAGCTGTTTTTT; cdr3_aa: CASLSGSNTGELFF; v_call: TRBV6-1; clone_size: once; d_call: .; j_call: TRBJ2-2
cdr3_nt: TGTGCCAGCAGTTTTACAGAACAAGAGACCCAGTACTTC; cdr3_aa: CASSFTEQETQYF; v_call: TRBV2; clone_size: many; d_call: .; j_call: TRBJ2-5
cdr3_nt: TGTGCCAGCAGATTCGACATCCTCACTGAAGCTTTCTTT; cdr3_aa: CASRFDILTEAFF; v_call: TRBV12-3/TRBV12-4; clone_size: many; d_call: .; j_call: TRBJ1-1
cdr3_nt: TGTGCCAGCAGCCAATCGTCGGTTCGGGGTGATGAAGCTTTCTTT; cdr3_aa: CASSQSSVRGDEAFF; v_call: TRBV16; clone_size: many; d_call: .; j_call: TRBJ1-1
cdr3_nt: TGTGCCAGTAGTATAGTAAACCCGGGAAGGACCGGGGAGCTGTTTTTT; cdr3_aa: CASSIVNPGRTGELFF; v_call: TRBV19; clone_size: .; d_call: .; j_call: TRBJ2-2
cdr3_nt: TGCGCCAGCAGCCAAGACCGGGAGGTCACTGAAGCTTTCTTT; cdr3_aa: CASSQDREVTEAFF; v_call: TRBV4-3; clone_size: .; d_call: .; j_call: TRBJ1-1
cdr3_nt: TGTGCCAGCAGCATGCAGGGAGGCAATCAGCCCCAGCATTTT; cdr3_aa: CASSMQGGNQPQHF; v_call: TRBV7-9; clone_size: many; d_call: .; j_call: TRBJ1-5